This T cell receptor beta chain was observed in a study of identical twins. The study, taken as a whole, reports: Twins shared out-of-frame alpha sequences with excess low generation probability. Analyses based on zero insertions could be partly confounded by invariant MAIT and iNKT cells.

V lost 2 bases and J lost 1, with 11 bases in between. The CDR3 spans 16 residues. Germline V lookup: CDR1 SGHDN, CDR2 FVKESK. As concerns this clonotype: Its target is unknown.

MiXCR was run by TCRdb on the 5' RACE reads, yielding one entry per CDR3 protein. This table has 500,000 to 650,000 distinct CDR3 sequences, approximately 20% appearing once. The same data also contributed to another study, on yellow fever vaccine responses in identical twins.

This chain joins TRBV14 and TRBJ2-2; perhaps TRBD1 as D (6 bases). The material sequenced was CD4+ T cells sorted from blood. The clonotype was recovered from a woman between 18 and 30 years old in good health. The CDR3 is CASSQLGARNTGELFF. For the CDR3, the DNA is TGTGCCAGCAGCCAACTGGGGGCTAGGAACACCGGGGAGCTGTTTTTT.